These 27 T cell receptor beta chains were all obtained from the same sample, sequenced in a study of blood T cells in healthy people across ages. With a J-beta primer mix and a sample-barcoded 5' primer, a second PCR ran about 6 to 11 cycles. One entry per CDR3 protein results from TCRdb running MiXCR on the 5' RACE reads. The data contain some 730,000 distinct CDR3 sequences, approximately 21% of them singletons. Material for sequencing was blood. The receptors were gathered from a man between 65 and 85 years old in good health.

This chain connects TRBV24-1 to TRBJ2-3; the match to TRBD1 covers 12 bases. CDR3 size: 15 residues. Germline values: CDR1 KGHDR, CDR2 SFDVKD. After removal of 3 bases from V and 6 bases from J, the junction contained 3 bases not matched to a gene. For the CDR3, the DNA is TGTGCCACCAGTGATGGGGGACAGGGGGCCGATACGCAGTATTTT. Protein product: CATSDGGQGADTQYF.

There are a few counts of this clonotype. The rearrangement uses TRBV28 and TRBJ2-4, with 9 bases fitting TRBD2. The V segment lost 5 bases and the J segment 1 base; nucleotides outside the gene matches: 3. This CDR3 is built from 15 residues. CDR1 is MDHEN, CDR2 SYDVKM, per germline. The CDR3 region is CASSPSGAAKNIQYF. The CDR3 coding sequence is TGTGCCAGCAGTCCTAGCGGGGCCGCCAAAAACATTCAGTACTTC.

This clonotype was observed a few times. The chain uses TRBV7-2 and TRBJ2-5; tentative D call: TRBD1 (5 bases). This CDR3 is built from 15 residues. Germline loops: CDR1 SGHTA, CDR2 FQGNSA. The V gene lost 3 bases and the J gene lost 2 bases, with 13 bases spanning the gap. The CDR3 here is CASSLVTGAQETQYF. CDR3 coding DNA: TGTGCCAGCAGCTTGGTTACTGGGGCGCAAGAGACCCAGTACTTC.

This clonotype appeared a few times. The chain joins TRBV27 to TRBJ2-3; D gene unclear. The germline V gene encodes CDR1 MNHEY and CDR2 SMNVEV (reference sequence). The CDR3 runs to 13 residues. Trimming left V 3 bases short and J 5 bases short, with 9 bases between. The CDR3 nucleotides read TGTGCCAGCAGTTTTACCACCATAGATACGCAGTATTTT. Amino acid sequence: CASSFTTIDTQYF.

This clonotype was detected a few times. This rearrangement joins TRBV5-1 to TRBJ2-3, with unresolved D. V lost 0 bases and J 2 bases, leaving 7 bases between the germline ends. This CDR3 is built from 14 residues. The germline CDR1 and CDR2 sequences are SGHRS and YFSETQ. As DNA, the CDR3 is TGCGCCAGCAGCTTGGACAACCCCACAGATACGCAGTATTTT. Translating it yields CASSLDNPTDTQYF.

The chain employs TRBV7-8 and TRBJ1-5; D not certain. Germline V gene sequence: CDR1 SGHVS, CDR2 FQNEAQ. V was pared by 0 bases and J by 2 bases, with 11 bases between. This CDR3 is built from 16 residues. Here the CDR3 reads CASSLAGGLGNQPQHF. In nucleotides, the CDR3 is TGTGCCAGCAGCTTAGCGGGAGGGTTGGGCAATCAGCCCCAGCATTTT.

This clonotype appeared a few times. The chain recombines TRBV25-1 with TRBJ1-2, with D unclear. The CDR3 is made up of 15 amino acids. The germline gives CDR1 MGHDK, CDR2 SYGVNS. Deletions cut 0 bases from V and 7 bases from J, with 15 bases between. In nucleotides, the CDR3 is TGTGCCAGCAGTGAATATAGGGCAGAGGTTGCTGGCTACACCTTC. Its protein product is CASSEYRAEVAGYTF.

This clonotype was detected a few times. The chain has TRBV4-1 and TRBJ1-3; the match to TRBD1 covers 10 bases. This CDR3 has 16 amino acids. Per the germline V gene, CDR1 is MGHRA and CDR2 is YSYEKL. The V and J ends lost 2 bases and 8 bases, in that order; junction bases with no gene match: 9. In DNA form, the CDR3 reads TGCGCCAGCAGCCAACCCTCTGGGACAGGGGTTTACACCATATATTTT. This gives the protein CASSQPSGTGVYTIYF.

V and J are TRBV7-2 and TRBJ2-7; D not resolved. V lost 1 base, J lost 5 bases, and 12 bases lay in between. This CDR3 has 14 residues. Germline CDR1 reads SGHTA; CDR2 reads FQGNSA. The chain's CDR3 is CASSLVRFIDEQYF. The CDR3 DNA reads TGTGCCAGCAGCTTAGTACGCTTCATCGACGAGCAGTACTTC.

This clonotype was counted ten times or more. This rearrangement joins TRBV7-2 to TRBJ2-5; TRBD2 aligns across 9 bases. Germline V lookup: CDR1 SGHTA, CDR2 FQGNSA. After removal of 0 bases from V and 5 bases from J, the junction contained 4 bases not matched to a gene. This CDR3 is 15 amino acids long. The CDR3 region has the DNA TGTGCCAGCAGCTTAGCTAGCGGGAGTGGGGAGACCCAGTACTTC. Its protein product is CASSLASGSGETQYF.

This clonotype was detected only a few times. The chain's CDR3 is CASSTPGNEQFF. CDR3 DNA: TGTGCCAGCAGCACCCCCGGTAATGAGCAGTTCTTC. V usage is TRBV12-3 or TRBV12-4 and J usage is TRBJ2-1; no clear D gene. The V gene lost 6 bases and the J gene lost 7 bases, with 10 bases spanning the gap. The CDR3 is 12 amino acids.

The rearrangement joins TRBV20-1 to TRBJ1-1; no definite D call. The CDR3 length is 14 residues. Trimming stripped 1 base from V and 7 bases from J, with 16 bases between. Germline V CDR1 and CDR2: DFQATT, SNEGSKA (reference sequence). The CDR3 sequence: CSARGISGSGEAFF. The CDR3 bases are TGCAGTGCTAGAGGGATCAGTGGAAGTGGTGAAGCTTTCTTT.

This rearrangement joins TRBV7-2 to TRBJ2-2; 12 positions agree with TRBD2. The CDR3 runs to 16 residues. With V trimmed by 9 bases and J by 2 bases, 7 bases remained unmatched. Germline CDR1 SGHTA, CDR2 FQGNSA. CDR3 DNA sequence: TGTGCCAGTTCTTGGACTAGCGGGGATAACACCGGGGAGCTGTTTTTT. It yields the protein CASSWTSGDNTGELFF.

This clonotype was seen only a few times. The genes are TRBV7-8 and TRBJ2-6; D remains unclear. The V gene's germline CDR1 is SGHVS and CDR2 FQNEAQ. V was pared by 1 base and J by 1 base, with 8 bases between. This CDR3 is 16 amino acids long. DNA for the CDR3: TGTGCCAGCAGCTTAGTGCTAGGGTCTGGGGCCAACGTCCTGACTTTC. This encodes CASSLVLGSGANVLTF.

This clonotype was counted a few times. The chain carries TRBV18 and TRBJ2-1; TRBD2 is a possible D gene (5 bases). Trimming removed 6 bases at V and 1 base at J, with 10 bases between. This CDR3 has 14 residues. Germline V gene lookup returns CDR1 KGHSH and CDR2 LQKENI. The CDR3 is CASSALGSYNEQFF. The DNA of the CDR3 is TGTGCCAGCTCCGCACTAGGTTCCTACAATGAGCAGTTCTTC.

This clonotype was seen only a few times. V is TRBV7-9 and J is TRBJ2-4; 10 bases align to TRBD2. The germline V gene encodes CDR1 SEHNR and CDR2 FQNEAQ (reference sequence). This CDR3 is built from 14 residues. The V segment lost 8 bases and the J segment 6 bases; nucleotides outside the gene matches: 7. The CDR3 bases are TGTGCCAGCTCCGGCCGGACTAGCGGAAACATTCAGTACTTC. Its translation: CASSGRTSGNIQYF.

The chain uses TRBV10-3 and TRBJ2-3; 8 bases are a match to TRBD1. CDR3 size: 17 residues. V lost 0 bases, J lost 4 bases, and 9 bases stayed unmatched. Germline-derived CDR1 and CDR2 are ENHRY and SYGVKD. The CDR3 sequence is CAISESRGQGGPDTQYF. In nucleotides, the CDR3 is TGTGCCATCAGTGAGTCAAGAGGACAGGGTGGGCCAGATACGCAGTATTTT.

The chain recombines TRBV19 with TRBJ2-5; possible D gene TRBD2, 6 bases. TRBJ2-7 matches the DNA end more closely, so the J call is doubtful. The CDR3 covers 15 residues. The V gene's germline CDR1 is LNHDA and CDR2 SQIVND (reference sequence). CDR3 in DNA: TGTGCCAGTAGTACCGACCGGGCGGGGCAATACGAGCAGTACTTC. It encodes CASSTDRAGQYEQYF.

The V call is TRBV9, the J call TRBJ2-1, with 8 bases fitting TRBD1. V trimming: 3 bases; J trimming: 8 bases; junction bases outside the gene matches: 7. This CDR3 comprises 14 residues. Germline lookup yields CDR1 SGDLS and CDR2 YYNGEE. Here the CDR3 DNA reads TGTGCCAGCAGCGCCGGGACAGGTGTACATGAGCAGTTCTTC. Translating it yields CASSAGTGVHEQFF.

This clonotype was recorded a few times. One end of the junction fails to match germline, which may point to a read error. V is TRBV6-5 and J is TRBJ2-7; 7 bases agree with TRBD1. The CDR3 totals 14 residues. CDR1 and CDR2 (germline): MNHEY, SVGAGI. CDR3 DNA: TGTGCCTGCAGTTACATGGCAGGGGGCTACGAGCAGTACTTC. This encodes CACSYMAGGYEQYF.

Points on this clonotype: One end of the junction fails to match germline, which may point to a read error. The chain has TRBV12-3 or TRBV12-4 and TRBJ1-4, with D possibly matching TRBD1 (5 bases). The CDR3 consists of 19 residues. The CDR3 region is CACSLPAPGTLATNEKLFF. In nucleotides, the CDR3 is TGTGCCTGCAGTTTACCGGCCCCCGGGACTCTTGCAACTAATGAAAAACTGTTTTTT.

The gene calls are TRBV9 and TRBJ1-2; D is undetermined. With 0 bases removed from V and 8 bases from J, the gap between germline ends came to 8 bases. Germline V lookup: CDR1 SGDLS, CDR2 YYNGEE. The CDR3 contains 12 residues. The CDR3 is CASSVGVGGYTF. CDR3 DNA sequence: TGTGCCAGCAGCGTAGGGGTAGGAGGCTACACCTTC. Using reference TRBV9 and TRBJ1-2 for the parts outside the CDR3, the full variable domain is DSGVTQTPKHLITATGQRVTLRCSPRSGDLSVYWYQQSLDQGLQFLIQYYNGEERAKGNILERFSAQQFPDLHSELNLSSLELGDSALYFCASSVGVGGYTFGSGTRLTVV.

The gene calls are TRBV4-1 and TRBJ1-2; 7 positions match TRBD1. The trim removed 0 bases at V and 2 bases at J, leaving 9 bases unmatched. Germline V lookup: CDR1 MGHRA, CDR2 YSYEKL. There are 17 residues in the CDR3. The CDR3 DNA sequence: TGCGCCAGCAGCCAAGATGCCCAGGGGGGGACCAACTATGGCTACACCTTC. Protein: CASSQDAQGGTNYGYTF.

This clonotype was seen a few times. CDR3 sequence: CATSRDWYEQFF. CDR3 nucleotide sequence: TGTGCCACCAGCAGAGATTGGTATGAGCAGTTCTTC. V is TRBV15 and J is TRBJ2-1, with D unresolved. This CDR3 spans 12 amino acids. Germline-derived CDR1 and CDR2 are LNHNV and YYDKDF (reference sequence). Between the trimmed V and J ends, which lost 0 bases and 8 bases, there was a span of 5 bases.

This clonotype was counted between two and nine times. The genes are TRBV12-3 or TRBV12-4 and TRBJ1-4; D unclear. V shed 6 bases and J shed 4 bases, with 15 bases lying between them. The CDR3 has 15 amino acids. The CDR3 DNA reads TGTGCCAGCAGGCCCCCCGGGATCCGTAATGAAAAACTGTTTTTT. Its protein product is CASRPPGIRNEKLFF.

This clonotype was detected only a few times. The rearrangement links TRBV29-1 to TRBJ1-2; weak D call: TRBD1 (5 bases). The CDR3 runs to 12 residues. Trimming stripped 7 bases from V and 2 bases from J, with 11 bases between. Per germline, CDR1 SQVTM and CDR2 ANQGSEA. CDR3 DNA sequence: TGCAGCGCCGTGGGGCAGAACTATGGCTACACCTTC. Translated: CSAVGQNYGYTF.

In this sample, this clonotype turned up a few times. J is TRBJ1-1 and V is TRBV29-1, with 10 bases identical to TRBD1. Germline CDR1 SQVTM, CDR2 ANQGSEA. V gave up 7 bases and J gave up 4 bases; unmatched junction bases: 6. This CDR3 comprises 13 residues. CDR3 sequence: CSARTGGITEAFF. CDR3 coding DNA: TGCAGCGCTCGGACAGGGGGGATCACTGAAGCTTTCTTT. The full variable domain, completed using reference TRBV29-1 and TRBJ1-1, is SAVISQKPSRDICQRGTSLTIQCQVDSQVTMMFWYRQQPGQSLTLIATANQGSEATYESGFVIDKFPISRPNLTFSTLTVSNMSPEDSSIYLCSARTGGITEAFFGQGTRLTVV.